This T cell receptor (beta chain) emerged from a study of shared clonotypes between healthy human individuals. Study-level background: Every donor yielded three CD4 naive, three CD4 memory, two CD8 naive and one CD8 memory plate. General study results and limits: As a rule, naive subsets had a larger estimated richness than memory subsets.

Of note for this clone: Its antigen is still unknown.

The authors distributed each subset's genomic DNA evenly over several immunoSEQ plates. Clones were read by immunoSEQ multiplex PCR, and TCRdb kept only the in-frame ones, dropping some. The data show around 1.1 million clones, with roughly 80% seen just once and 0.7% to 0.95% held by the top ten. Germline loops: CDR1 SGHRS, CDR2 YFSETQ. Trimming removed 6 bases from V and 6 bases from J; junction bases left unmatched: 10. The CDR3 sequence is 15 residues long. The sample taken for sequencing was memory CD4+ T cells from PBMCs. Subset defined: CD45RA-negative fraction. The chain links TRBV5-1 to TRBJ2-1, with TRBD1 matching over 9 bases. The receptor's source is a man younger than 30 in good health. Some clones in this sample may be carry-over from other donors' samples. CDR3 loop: CASNKGQGYSNEQFF. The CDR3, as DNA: TGCGCCAGCAACAAGGGACAGGGATACAGCAATGAGCAGTTCTTC.